Following are 20 T cell receptor beta chains from one sample sequenced in a study of radiation and T cells in renal cell carcinoma. Time point meaning: blood 2 weeks post-SBRT. Noted treatment: 15 Gy SBRT to primary tumor, nephrectomy 4 weeks later. The protocol was immunoSEQ multiplex PCR, while the TCRdb copy is restricted to in-frame clones and leaves out a portion. The table includes about 130,000 clones, roughly four fifths detected once. Sequencing was performed on blood, taken from a patient whose treatment included radiotherapy and nephrectomy. The receptors were gathered from a man between 50 and 59 years old with renal cell carcinoma.

The rearrangement joins TRBV28 to TRBJ2-7; 7 bases are a match to TRBD2. There are 14 residues in the CDR3. Germline values: CDR1 MDHEN, CDR2 SYDVKM. V gave up 7 bases and J gave up 3 bases; unmatched junction bases: 9. This chain's CDR3 is CASNPTERGYEQYF. The DNA of the CDR3 is TGTGCCAGCAACCCTACGGAGCGGGGCTACGAGCAGTACTTC.

V gene TRBV5-1 combines with J gene TRBJ2-1, with D unresolved. The V end was cut by 3 bases, the J end by 0 bases, with 10 bases between. This CDR3 spans 15 amino acids. Germline V gives CDR1 SGHRS, CDR2 YFSETQ. This CDR3 reads CASSSGPISYNEQFF. The CDR3 nucleotides read TGCGCCAGCAGCTCCGGACCGATCTCCTACAATGAGCAGTTCTTC.

This clone was counted once. The CDR3 sequence: CAWSPLGSGTYNEQFF. The CDR3 DNA sequence: TGTGCCTGGAGCCCCCTGGGTAGCGGAACCTACAATGAGCAGTTCTTC. This chain uses TRBV30 with TRBJ2-1; the D gene is possibly TRBD2 (6 bases). The CDR3 contains 16 residues. The germline V gene encodes CDR1 GTSNPN and CDR2 SVGIG (reference sequence). Between the trimmed V and J ends, which lost 3 bases and 2 bases, there was a span of 17 bases.

The gene calls are TRBV7-9 and TRBJ2-3; 7 nucleotides line up with TRBD1. V shed 1 base, J shed 2 bases, and the junction held 3 bases outside the gene matches. CDR1 is SEHNR and CDR2 is FQNEAQ in the germline V gene (reference sequence). The CDR3 sequence is 15 residues long. The CDR3 sequence is CASSLDRGPTDTQYF. In DNA, the CDR3 is TGTGCCAGCAGCTTAGACAGGGGACCCACAGATACGCAGTATTTT.

The CDR3 here is CASSRTGGNYGYTF. The CDR3, as DNA: TGTGCCAGCAGCCGGACAGGGGGAAACTATGGCTACACCTTC. The V and J genes are TRBV5-4 and TRBJ1-2, with TRBD1 matching over 10 bases. This CDR3 has 14 amino acids. Germline loops: CDR1 SGHNT, CDR2 YYREEE (reference sequence). The J segment lost 2 bases and the V segment lost 4 bases, leaving 2 bases of the junction unmatched.

The chain links TRBV9 to TRBJ2-1; D is uncertain. Trimming removed 4 bases from V and 3 bases from J, with 8 bases in between. The germline CDR1 and CDR2 sequences are SGDLS and YYNGEE. This CDR3 has 13 residues. The DNA of the CDR3 is TGTGCCAGCAGCTCGGGTGGCTACAATGAGCAGTTCTTC. Translation gives CASSSGGYNEQFF.

The rearrangement joins TRBV27 to TRBJ2-1; TRBD2 aligns across 10 bases. With 2 bases clipped from V and 6 bases from J, the junction kept 1 base outside the gene matches. The CDR3 consists of 14 residues. Germline assignment: CDR1 MNHEY and CDR2 SMNVEV (reference sequence). DNA of the CDR3: TGTGCCAGCAGTTTACGGACTAGCGGCAATGAGCAGTTCTTC. The encoded protein is CASSLRTSGNEQFF.

The rearrangement links TRBV6-1 to TRBJ1-5; a possible D gene is TRBD1 (6 bases). Germline CDR1 and CDR2: MNHNS and SASEGT. The CDR3 sequence is 13 residues long. Trimming cost V 8 bases and J 1 base, with 9 bases left between them. Here the CDR3 reads CASSTGSNQPQHF. As DNA, the CDR3 is TGTGCCAGCTCTACAGGGAGCAATCAGCCCCAGCATTTT.

As to this clone: Other DNA sequences in this sample translate to the same CDR3. This rearrangement joins TRBV5-1 to TRBJ1-4; TRBD1 might be the D (5 bases). V was trimmed by 0 bases and J by 7 bases, leaving 10 bases between them. This CDR3 contains 14 residues. Looked up from germline, CDR1 is SGHRS and CDR2 is YFSETQ. CDR3 residues: CASSLVGAGEKLFF. CDR3 in DNA: TGCGCCAGCAGCTTGGTAGGGGCTGGTGAAAAACTGTTTTTT.

The chain couples TRBV4-1 to TRBJ1-6; D possibly corresponds to TRBD1 (6 bases). The length of the CDR3 is 16 residues. Germline V gives CDR1 MGHRA, CDR2 YSYEKL. V lost 1 base to trimming and J lost 1 base, with 8 bases between them. Written as DNA, the CDR3 is TGCGCCAGCAGCCAAGGAGGACAGTCCTATAATTCACCCCTCCACTTT. It yields the protein CASSQGGQSYNSPLHF.

This sequence joins TRBV19 and TRBJ1-2; 9 nucleotides agree with TRBD1. Germline values: CDR1 LNHDA, CDR2 SQIVND (reference sequence). The CDR3 is made up of 15 amino acids. V dropped 7 bases and J dropped 0; count of bases not matched to a gene: 6. CDR3 sequence (DNA): TGTGCCAGTACCTTCCGGGACAGGGCTAACTATGGCTACACCTTC. As protein: CASTFRDRANYGYTF.

This clone was counted only a few times. This rearrangement joins TRBV19 to TRBJ2-7, with D perhaps matching TRBD1 (5 bases). The CDR3 covers 13 residues. Trimming removed 5 bases from V and 1 base from J, with 9 bases in between. Per the germline V gene, CDR1 is LNHDA and CDR2 is SQIVND (reference sequence). CDR3 amino acids: CASSVQGSYEQYF. As DNA, the CDR3 is TGTGCCAGTAGTGTTCAGGGATCCTACGAGCAGTACTTC.

The rearrangement links TRBV28 to TRBJ2-2; D gene uncertain. The CDR3 length is 18 residues. The V end was cut by 3 bases, the J end by 0 bases, with 17 bases between. CDR1 and CDR2 from the germline V gene are MDHEN and SYDVKM. The CDR3 region has the DNA TGTGCCAGCAGTTTTGGAGTTAGGTGGGCCTCGAACACCGGGGAGCTGTTTTTT. This gives the protein CASSFGVRWASNTGELFF.

V is TRBV7-2 and J is TRBJ1-2; D unclear. Germline V CDR1 and CDR2: SGHTA, FQGNSA. Trimming stripped 5 bases from V and 2 bases from J, with 6 bases between. The CDR3 totals 12 residues. Here the CDR3 reads CASSTPNYGYTF. The CDR3 bases are TGTGCCAGCAGCACCCCGAACTATGGCTACACCTTC.

The chain carries TRBV29-1 and TRBJ2-3; a possible D gene is TRBD1 (6 bases). Germline V CDR1 and CDR2: SQVTM, ANQGSEA. This CDR3 has 13 residues. V lost 6 bases to trimming and J lost 4 bases, with 14 bases between them. The CDR3 DNA reads TGCAGCGTCGCCGACAGGTTCCCAGATACGCAGTATTTT. It yields the protein CSVADRFPDTQYF.

The CDR3 spells CASSPTGSNQPQHF. CDR3 nucleotide sequence: TGTGCCAGCAGTCCGACAGGGAGCAATCAGCCCCAGCATTTT. This sequence joins TRBV2 and TRBJ1-5; 7 bases are a match to TRBD1. Per germline, CDR1 SNHLY and CDR2 FYNNEI. CDR3 size: 14 residues. With V trimmed by 5 bases and J by 1 base, 2 bases remained unmatched.

The chain has TRBV4-3 and TRBJ1-1, with TRBD1 as a possible D gene (5 bases). The germline V gene encodes CDR1 LGHNA and CDR2 YSLEER. The V end lost 0 bases, the J end lost 4 bases, and 15 bases lay between the germline ends. The CDR3 length is 16 residues. CDR3 sequence: CASSQDRLSRGTEAFF. The CDR3 DNA reads TGCGCCAGCAGCCAAGACAGACTTAGTAGGGGCACTGAAGCTTTCTTT.

The chain is built from TRBV7-9 and TRBJ1-2; D gene ambiguous. The germline V gene has CDR1 SEHNR and CDR2 FQNEAQ (reference sequence). There are 14 residues in the CDR3. Trimming left V 5 bases short and J 2 bases short, with 12 bases between. The CDR3 protein is CASSHGGGNYGYTF. CDR3 coding DNA: TGTGCCAGCAGCCATGGCGGAGGCAACTATGGCTACACCTTC.

The chain employs TRBV7-8 and TRBJ1-1, with D hard to call. Germline assignment: CDR1 SGHVS and CDR2 FQNEAQ. The CDR3 spans 13 residues. V gave up 2 bases and J gave up 2 bases, with 6 bases separating them. The CDR3 protein is CASSLSQNTEAFF. For the CDR3, the DNA is TGTGCCAGCAGCTTATCACAAAACACTGAAGCTTTCTTT.

The chain is built from TRBV5-1 and TRBJ2-1; 8 bases align to TRBD2. V trimming: 2 bases; J trimming: 7 bases; junction bases outside the gene matches: 5. This CDR3 is 14 amino acids long. CDR1 is SGHRS, CDR2 YFSETQ, per germline. The chain's CDR3 is CASSLSGSGNEQFF. In DNA form, the CDR3 reads TGCGCCAGCAGCTTAAGCGGGAGCGGTAATGAGCAGTTCTTC.